This T cell receptor beta chain was profiled in a study of cytomegalovirus exposure and HLA in healthy donors (dated by TCRdb to 2016 to 2017). A note on the overall study: In an earlier analysis of approximately 640 of the donors, 276 Gb of sequence data and 95 million to 130 million unique TCR beta sequences from about 190 million T cells were reported. Roughly 300 gigabases of sequencing data and tens of millions of unique TCR sequences were included in an early release covering around 600 HLA-typed donors. Among the roughly 400 genotyped donors, around 81% belonged to the genetic ancestry cluster associated with self-reported Caucasian donors. The study was designed to test whether signatures of past pathogen exposure could be identified by cataloging public T cell receptors. The study used immunosequencing to profile the T cell repertoires of about 670 subjects and linked those repertoires to cytomegalovirus serostatus. Besides the first cohort of under 700 subjects, a separate validation cohort made up of 90 to 150 different subjects was used. High-throughput TCR immunosequencing, statistical association of individual TCRs with disease status, and machine learning were combined to predict cytomegalovirus infection status. To study patterns of TCR occurrence, a later analysis re-analyzed previously published TCR beta repertoires from several hundred donors and added high-resolution HLA genotyping. Rather than using new phenotypic data, the later analysis identified candidate immune exposures from TCR beta sequences and from how often those sequences occurred across donors. An earlier analysis of around 540 of the donors applied high-throughput TCR beta sequencing to assess whether each TCR beta V gene segment acted as functional or pseudogenic. Donor age, sex, ethnicity and CMV serostatus were compiled together with the repertoire data. A later genetic analysis took genome-wide SNP genotypes for 398 of the 666 donors and used that subset as a discovery cohort. Every discovery cohort repertoire had been produced on one sequencing platform. HLA typing included class I and class II loci at four-digit resolution. Typing coverage differed by locus: A, B, C, DRB1 and DQB1 were typed in about 620-640 donors, DQA1 in about 500, DPA1 in 600 to 610, and DPB1 in just under 480. Because of strong linkage in the cohort, roughly five DR-DQ haplotypes were treated as single units for association and clustering. Among 398 genotyped donors of the cohort, an average of roughly 230,000 unique TCR beta nucleotide sequences was sequenced per donor, of which about 18% were non-productive. Results and caveats for the whole study, not just this receptor: In a later analysis, several top co-occurrence clusters were reported to appear linked to parvovirus B19, influenza, CMV and Epstein-Barr virus. In the study, some 160 TCR beta chains were listed as associated with cytomegalovirus. In a later genetic analysis, a missense DCLRE1C variant was associated with V-gene and J-gene trimming of TCR beta chains, and the association was replicated in an independent cohort. A later analysis associated about 17,000 TCR beta sequences with specific HLA alleles at a false discovery rate of 0.05. A later analysis found that HLA-associated TCR beta chains were more clonally expanded and had lower generation probabilities than equally common non-associated chains. The sequencing pipeline was judged likely to have produced a cluster of highly shared sequence variants as a technical artifact. Only TCR beta chains were sequenced in this cohort, and the absence of alpha or paired-chain data limited detectable features. HLA typing was unavailable for some donors at each locus, so association tests used only the typed subset. The 87-base-pair reads could not distinguish some IMGT-functional V segments, including TRBV6-2 and TRBV6-3, so those segments were excluded. Linkage disequilibrium might explain the correlated functional status among segregating V segments, but an unknown experimental factor could not be ruled out. The classifier was reported to diagnose cytomegalovirus status with high specificity and sensitivity in both the original and validation cohorts. While some public TCRs were present in many individuals, most TCR sequences turned up only very rarely across donors. In an earlier analysis of several hundred of the donors, most TCR beta V segments were observed in productive rearrangements about 90% or about 30% of the time, broadly matching IMGT annotations. Some 15 rarely observed V segments, including chromosome 9 orphons, were excluded from the earlier analysis of some 590 of the donors because counts were too low. A few of the identified cytomegalovirus-associated TCR beta chains were confirmed in vitro to be specific for cytomegalovirus antigens. The authors suggested that the approach could potentially be extended to other disease states and immunological phenotypes. Most CMV-associated TCR beta chains appeared to be HLA-restricted in a later analysis, and the HLA associations seemed to be driven largely by CMV exposure. In a later analysis, TCR association rates were found to vary across HLA loci, with the most associated TCRs seen for DRB1 alleles and the fewest for HLA-C alleles. A further reported finding was that TCR beta sequences accurately predicted the HLA-A and HLA-B alleles for most subjects in the first cohort. In a later genetic analysis, fewer N-insertions in productive TCRs were reported among donors in an Asian-associated ancestry cluster than the roughly 700-donor mean. The presence/absence analyses assumed that sequencing depth was roughly uniform across donors, and that assumption may not be true. Immune exposure information for the cohort was limited to CMV serostatus. Strong co-occurrence of HLA alleles, especially DR and DQ, made assigning TCR associations to individual alleles difficult.

To note about this clone: It has no known antigen specificity.

The cohort was made up of about 610 healthy bone marrow donors. At the time of sampling, every cohort member was nominally healthy, though immune exposures that went unrecorded were likely present. The donor tested CMV seropositive and was one of the 289 seropositive cohort members. Each donor provided a peripheral blood sample, and peripheral blood mononuclear cells were used for TCR beta sequencing. The Qiagen DNeasy Blood Extraction Kit was used to extract genomic DNA from the blood cell samples. The library was made by the immunoSEQ multiplex PCR assay. For the multiplex PCR, a mixture combining 60 forward primers for TCR Vbeta segments and 13 reverse primers for TCR Jbeta segments was used. The CDR3 region of rearranged TCR beta genes was amplified from genomic DNA by a multiplex PCR assay. On the Illumina HiSeq System, the amplified TCR beta libraries were sequenced as 87-base-pair reads. The original methods were these. Across the 600 to 700 repertoires, a later analysis counted approximately 75 million unique TCR beta chains, some 11 million of which were shared by at least two donors. Raw reads were error-corrected and collapsed into unique sequences with a nearest-neighbor algorithm that merged closely related sequences to remove PCR and sequencing errors. Alignment of CDR3 sequences to IMGT reference sequences was used to assign V, D and J gene segments. For a sequence to be retained, a match of at least six nucleotides was required to both a V gene segment and a J gene segment. A rearrangement was called productive if the CDR3 had no stop codons and remained in frame with V and J, and every other rearrangement was called non-productive. Following IMGT convention, CDR3 was defined as the stretch from the second conserved V-encoded cysteine to the conserved J-encoded phenylalanine. Sequences without an unambiguous match to a single V gene segment were excluded from the earlier analysis of a few hundred of the donors. In an earlier analysis of a few hundred of the donors, V segments were called functional above 56.7% productive rearrangements and were called segregating when the between-donor standard deviation exceeded 5%. A statistical classification framework was built for diagnosing cytomegalovirus status from the catalog of TCR beta chain sequences. V and J gene assignment, in a later analysis, came from comparing TCR nucleotide sequences with IMGT/GENE-DB human TR gene sequences. Using the TCRdist pipeline, a later analysis assigned CDR3 sequences along with most-parsimonious VDJ recombination scenarios. In a later analysis, each TCR beta chain was defined by its CDR3 amino acid sequence together with its V-gene family, and reads lacking a unique V-gene family were excluded. In a later analysis, fewer than 600 highly shared, low-generation-probability nucleotide sequences were removed to address suspected cross-contamination and a sequencing artifact. A later analysis calculated a clonal expansion index for each public chain from normalized within-repertoire ranks of inferred template counts. In a later analysis, generation probabilities were computed using a VDJ recombination model fitted to out-of-frame rearrangements, and the results were checked against IGoR. Hypergeometric tests were used in a later analysis to score TCR-TCR, TCR-HLA and TCR-CMV co-occurrence, with a repertoire-size bias correction applied to the TCR pairs. In a later analysis, false discovery rates were estimated by permuting HLA or CMV assignments 20 times. In a later analysis, co-occurring TCRs were grouped using DBSCAN, and TCRdist sequence similarity was added for clustering within HLA-allele-positive subsets. For co-occurrence clustering, repertoires with fewer than 30,000 or more than 120,000 public chains were excluded, along with four to six repertoires with anomalous nucleotide sharing. TCRdb re-hosts the immuneACCESS table, in-frame sequences only. Its copies lack some clones; in the studies checked, an unresolved V gene accounts for under half of them, and the cause for the rest is not known. V and J calls and clone size are given by that table; D and trimming were obtained from the DNA. The sample table includes 200,000 to 250,000 clones. Around 0.95% of the sample belongs to the ten largest clones.

From the cysteine up to the phenylalanine, the CDR3 has a length of 18 residues. The retained sequence is limited to the CDR3, 54 bases, with the frame set at the first base. The junction shows trimming of 4 bases on V and 2 bases on J, and the gene matches do not reach 13 bases of it. As encoded in the germline V gene, CDR1 is ENHRY while CDR2 is SYGVKD. Recombination connected TRBV10-3 to TRBJ2-3; the central 9 bases match TRBD1. The sample taken for sequencing was PBMCs. The TCR sequence derives from a woman aged 25 to 45 in good health and CMV-seropositive. Here the CDR3 is given as CAISVERGTGLSTDTQYF. The nucleotide sequence reads TGTGCCATCAGTGTGGAAAGGGGGACAGGGCTGTCCACAGATACGCAGTATTTT.